This T cell receptor (beta chain) was sequenced for a study of T cells in Graves' hyperthyroidism and ophthalmopathy. The CDR3 regions of TCR beta were amplified from RNA transcripts. HTBI primers were used for first-round RT-PCR of the TCR CDR3. A single record per CDR3 protein comes from TCRdb applying MiXCR to the multiplex PCR reads. The sample has under 130,000 distinct CDR3 sequences, 47% seen once. V was clipped by 1 base and J by 0 bases, with 10 bases between them. The CDR3 is 16 residues long. At least ten counts were recorded for this clonotype. The TCR comes from a man aged 35-49 years with Graves' hyperthyroidism. The specimen was blood. The gene calls are TRBV12-3 or TRBV12-4 and TRBJ1-3; perhaps TRBD1 as D (6 bases). The chain's CDR3 is CASSLERTASGNTIYF. The CDR3 DNA follows: TGTGCCAGCAGTTTAGAGAGGACAGCCTCTGGAAACACCATATATTTT.